This TCR beta chain was recovered during a study of cytomegalovirus exposure and HLA in healthy donors. General study findings and limits: Reportedly, diagnosis of cytomegalovirus status by the classifier showed high specificity and sensitivity. Donors belonging to an Asian-associated ancestry cluster reportedly showed fewer N-insertions in productive TCRs than the roughly 700-donor mean, according to what a later analysis found.

In regard to this clone: Its antigen is unidentified.

Researchers ran the PCR with 60 Vbeta and 13 Jbeta primers. The protocol was immunoSEQ multiplex PCR, while the TCRdb copy is restricted to in-frame clones and leaves out a portion. This repertoire comprises 56,000 or so clones; its ten largest clones make up roughly 27%. The donors gave bone marrow, and they were healthy. The sequenced sample consisted of PBMCs. The sequence was collected from a man in his forties in good health and CMV-seropositive.

DNA for the CDR3: TGTGCCAGCAGTTTAAGCAGGAATCAGCCCCAGCATTTT. The encoded protein is CASSLSRNQPQHF. The chain couples TRBV28 to TRBJ1-5; D is unclear. Germline V gene data show CDR1 as MDHEN and CDR2 as SYDVKM. Trimming took off 2 bases at V and 4 bases at J, with 6 bases between the two ends. This CDR3 is built from 13 residues.